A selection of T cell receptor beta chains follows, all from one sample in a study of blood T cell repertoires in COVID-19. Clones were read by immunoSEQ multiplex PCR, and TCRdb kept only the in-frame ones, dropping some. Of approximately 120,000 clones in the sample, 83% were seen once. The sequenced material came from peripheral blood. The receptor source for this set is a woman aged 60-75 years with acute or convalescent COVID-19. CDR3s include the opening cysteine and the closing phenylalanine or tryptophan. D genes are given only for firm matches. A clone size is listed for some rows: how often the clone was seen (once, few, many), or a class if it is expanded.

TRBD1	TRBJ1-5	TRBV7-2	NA	CASSPMQGAVSQPQHF	TGTGCCAGCAGCCCAATGCAGGGGGCGGTGAGTCAGCCCCAGCATTTT
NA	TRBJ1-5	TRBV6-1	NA	CASSEVGLSNQPQHF	TGTGCCAGCAGTGAAGTCGGACTCAGCAATCAGCCCCAGCATTTT
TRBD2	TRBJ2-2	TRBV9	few	CASSTSGTSEIRTGELFF	TGTGCCAGCAGTACTTCCGGGACTAGTGAAATACGGACCGGGGAGCTGTTTTTT
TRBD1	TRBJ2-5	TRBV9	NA	CASSGTGGPRETQYF	TGTGCCAGCAGCGGTACAGGGGGCCCGAGGGAGACCCAGTACTTC
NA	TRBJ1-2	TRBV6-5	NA	CASRTGYGYTF	TGTGCCAGCAGAACAGGGTATGGCTACACCTTC
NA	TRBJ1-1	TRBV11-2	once	CASSLGGTTEAFF	TGTGCCAGCAGCTTGGGAGGTACCACTGAAGCTTTCTTT
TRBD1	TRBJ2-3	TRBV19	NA	CASSIGGTGPPQDTQYF	TGTGCCAGTAGTATAGGTGGGACAGGGCCCCCACAGGATACGCAGTATTTT
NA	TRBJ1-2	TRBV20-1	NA	CSAAPGRGYTF	TGCAGTGCCGCCCCGGGGAGAGGCTACACCTTC
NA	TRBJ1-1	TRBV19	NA	CASSIDIPGRGAGTEAFF	TGTGCCAGTAGTATAGATATACCCGGCCGGGGAGCGGGCACTGAAGCTTTCTTT
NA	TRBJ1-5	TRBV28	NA	CASSLLQGKSNQPQHF	TGTGCCAGCAGTCTACTCCAGGGCAAGAGCAATCAGCCCCAGCATTTT
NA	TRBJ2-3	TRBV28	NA	CASGRGSGTQYF	TGTGCCAGCGGTAGGGGCTCCGGGACGCAGTATTTT
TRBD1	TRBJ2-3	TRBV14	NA	CASSQVFGTGTDTQYF	TGTGCCAGCAGCCAAGTTTTCGGGACAGGAACAGATACGCAGTATTTT
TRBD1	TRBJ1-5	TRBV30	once	CAWRKGTGGNQPQHF	TGTGCCTGGAGGAAGGGGACAGGGGGCAATCAGCCCCAGCATTTT
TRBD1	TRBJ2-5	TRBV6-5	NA	CAASGGQGRETQYF	TGTGCCGCCTCGGGTGGACAGGGGCGGGAGACCCAGTACTTC
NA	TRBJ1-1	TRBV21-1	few	CASNTDRRSKAFF	TGTGCCAGCAATACGGACAGAAGGTCGAAAGCTTTCTTT
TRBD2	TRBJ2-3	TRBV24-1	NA	CATSDLGRGSSGDSDTQYF	TGTGCCACCAGTGATTTAGGTAGGGGGTCTAGCGGGGATTCAGATACGCAGTATTTT
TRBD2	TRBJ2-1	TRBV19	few	CASSTLAGGGNEQFF	TGTGCCAGTAGTACCCTAGCGGGAGGAGGAAATGAGCAGTTCTTC
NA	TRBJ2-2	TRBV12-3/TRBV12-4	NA	CASSAHGAGELFF	TGTGCCAGCAGTGCTCACGGGGCCGGGGAGCTGTTTTTT
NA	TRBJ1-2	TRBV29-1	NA	CSVVHAATRGGEFLGYTF	TGCAGCGTTGTTCATGCGGCCACTAGAGGCGGCGAGTTTTTGGGCTACACCTTC
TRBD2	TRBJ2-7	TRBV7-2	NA	CASSPRLAGRYEQYF	TGTGCCAGCAGCCCCCGACTAGCGGGACGTTACGAGCAGTACTTC
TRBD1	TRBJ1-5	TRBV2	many	CASSDRVRDQPQHF	TGTGCCAGCAGCGACAGGGTCCGGGATCAGCCCCAGCATTTT
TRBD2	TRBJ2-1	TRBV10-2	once	CATREVAVGEEFF	TGCGCCACTCGGGAGGTAGCGGTCGGAGAGGAGTTCTTC
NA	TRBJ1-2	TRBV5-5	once	CASSPTLLGGYTF	TGTGCCAGCAGCCCTACCCTACTAGGGGGCTACACCTTC
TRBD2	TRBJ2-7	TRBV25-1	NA	CASSEISGRGVVDEQYF	TGTGCCAGCAGTGAAATTAGCGGGAGGGGGGTTGTAGACGAGCAGTACTTC
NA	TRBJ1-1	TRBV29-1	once	CSARTVNTEAFF	TGCAGCGCTCGTACAGTGAACACTGAAGCTTTCTTT
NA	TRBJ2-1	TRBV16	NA	CASSQSAGTEQFF	TGTGCCAGCAGCCAATCAGCCGGGACAGAGCAGTTCTTC
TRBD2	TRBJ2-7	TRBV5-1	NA	CASGEPGGSYEQYF	TGCGCCAGCGGGGAACCGGGGGGAAGCTACGAGCAGTACTTC
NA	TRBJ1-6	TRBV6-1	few	CASSEEGGWSPLHF	TGTGCCAGCAGTGAAGAGGGAGGGTGGTCACCCCTCCACTTT
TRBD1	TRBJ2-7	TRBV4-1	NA	CASSQEVTGGYEQYF	TGCGCCAGCAGCCAAGAAGTGACAGGGGGGTACGAGCAGTACTTC
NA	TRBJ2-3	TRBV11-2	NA	CASRRQSSTDTQYF	TGTGCCAGCAGACGACAGTCCAGCACAGATACGCAGTATTTT
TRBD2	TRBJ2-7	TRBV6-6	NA	CASSYFGGSGYEQYF	TGTGCCAGCAGCTACTTCGGGGGGAGTGGATACGAGCAGTACTTC
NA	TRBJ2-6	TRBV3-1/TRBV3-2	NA	CASSQVRDISGANVLTF	TGTGCCAGCAGCCAGGTCCGGGACATCTCTGGGGCCAACGTCCTGACTTTC
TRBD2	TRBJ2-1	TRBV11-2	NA	CASSLEAEGLARDEQFF	TGTGCCAGCAGCTTAGAAGCGGAGGGACTAGCTAGGGATGAGCAGTTCTTC
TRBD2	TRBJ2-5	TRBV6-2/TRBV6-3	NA	CASSSSGLPETQYF	TGTGCCAGCAGTTCTAGCGGGCTCCCAGAGACCCAGTACTTC
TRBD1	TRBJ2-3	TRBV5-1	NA	CASSLEGQDTDTQYF	TGCGCCAGCAGCTTGGAGGGACAGGACACAGATACGCAGTATTTT
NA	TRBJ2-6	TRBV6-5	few	CASSTTTGANVLTF	TGTGCCAGCAGTACAACGACTGGGGCCAACGTCCTGACTTTC
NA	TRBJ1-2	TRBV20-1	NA	CSASQGSYGYTF	TGCAGTGCTAGTCAGGGAAGCTATGGCTACACCTTC
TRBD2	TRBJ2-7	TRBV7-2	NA	CASSYGLAGGSSYEQYF	TGTGCCAGCAGCTACGGACTAGCGGGAGGGAGCTCCTACGAGCAGTACTTC
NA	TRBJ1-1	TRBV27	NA	CASKSGQNTEAFF	TGTGCCAGCAAATCGGGACAGAACACTGAAGCTTTCTTT
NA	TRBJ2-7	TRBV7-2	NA	CASSLNPPSLVAPYEQYF	TGTGCCAGCAGCTTAAATCCCCCTAGTTTAGTTGCTCCCTACGAGCAGTACTTC
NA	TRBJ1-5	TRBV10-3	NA	CATGGGQGYSNQPQHF	TGTGCCACCGGGGGGGGGCAGGGCTATAGCAATCAGCCCCAGCATTTT
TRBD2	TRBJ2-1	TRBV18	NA	CASSPNGGEDNEQFF	TGTGCCAGCTCACCAAATGGGGGGGAGGACAATGAGCAGTTCTTC
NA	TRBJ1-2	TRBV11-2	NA	CASSLEGRRGYTF	TGTGCCAGCAGCTTAGAGGGGAGGCGTGGCTACACCTTC
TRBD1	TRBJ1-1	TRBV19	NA	CASTQKGQGRTEAFF	TGTGCCAGTACCCAAAAGGGACAGGGCAGGACTGAAGCTTTCTTT
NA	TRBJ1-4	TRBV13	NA	CASSLSSEKLFF	TGTGCCAGCAGCTTATCGAGTGAAAAACTGTTTTTT
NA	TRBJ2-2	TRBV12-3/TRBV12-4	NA	CANRRGFGELFF	TGTGCCAATCGGAGGGGTTTCGGGGAGCTGTTTTTT
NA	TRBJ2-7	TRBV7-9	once	CASSLYRQDEQYF	TGTGCCAGCAGCTTATATAGACAGGACGAGCAGTACTTC
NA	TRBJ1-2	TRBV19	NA	CAGQSRRDGYTF	TGTGCCGGACAATCCCGACGAGACGGCTACACCTTC
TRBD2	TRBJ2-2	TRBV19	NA	CASSEVAGGRGELFF	TGTGCCAGTAGTGAGGTAGCGGGAGGTCGCGGGGAGCTGTTTTTT
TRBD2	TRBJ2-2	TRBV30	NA	CAREGLAGSNTGELFF	TGTGCCCGGGAGGGACTAGCGGGTTCGAACACCGGGGAGCTGTTTTTT
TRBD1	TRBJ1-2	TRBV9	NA	CASKRGATGEKGYTF	TGTGCCAGCAAACGGGGTGCGACAGGGGAGAAGGGCTACACCTTC
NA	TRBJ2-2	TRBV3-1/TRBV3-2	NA	CASSRGGRELFF	TGTGCCAGCAGCCGAGGGGGAAGGGAGCTGTTTTTT
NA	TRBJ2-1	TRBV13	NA	CASSLWGLGLNEQFF	TGTGCCAGCAGCTTATGGGGCTTGGGGCTCAATGAGCAGTTCTTC
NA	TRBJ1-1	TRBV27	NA	CASSLSRNTEAFF	TGTGCCAGCAGTTTATCGAGGAACACTGAAGCTTTCTTT
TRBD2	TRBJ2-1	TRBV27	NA	CASSSQVAGVGNEQFF	TGTGCCAGCAGTTCCCAAGTAGCGGGAGTGGGCAATGAGCAGTTCTTC
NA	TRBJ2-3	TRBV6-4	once	CASSEGGPDTQYF	TGTGCCAGCAGTGAGGGGGGGCCGGATACGCAGTATTTT
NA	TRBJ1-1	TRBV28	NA	CASSPNWATNTEAFF	TGTGCCAGCAGTCCCAATTGGGCTACGAACACTGAAGCTTTCTTT
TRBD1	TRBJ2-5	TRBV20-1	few	CSASGGTGGAETQYF	TGCAGTGCTAGTGGGGGGACAGGGGGCGCGGAGACCCAGTACTTC
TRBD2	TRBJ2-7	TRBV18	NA	CASSPTSAEQYF	TGTGCCAGCTCACCAACTAGCGCCGAGCAGTACTTC
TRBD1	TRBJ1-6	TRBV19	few	CASADRVRSPLHF	TGTGCCAGTGCCGACAGGGTTCGTTCACCCCTCCACTTT